This TCR beta chain came from a study of blood T cells in healthy people across ages. This CDR3 is built from 14 residues. Germline CDR1 SQVTM, CDR2 ANQGSEA. Trimming left V 4 bases short and J 4 bases short, with 17 bases between. Together with a sample-barcoded 5' primer, a J-beta primer mix was included in a second PCR lasting about 6 to 11 cycles. TCRdb independently ran MiXCR on the 5' RACE reads; one entry per CDR3 protein. The table shows around 1,600,000 distinct CDR3 sequences, with under 55% occurring only once. V is TRBV29-1 and J is TRBJ2-7; D is unclear. The sample comprised blood. This clonotype was sampled from a woman younger than 30 in good health. CDR3: CSVGADETEYEQYF. The CDR3 bases are TGCAGCGTTGGCGCCGATGAAACGGAGTACGAGCAGTACTTC.